This passage covers 4 T cell receptor beta chains from one sample sequenced in a study of blood T cells in healthy people across ages. With a J-beta primer mix and a sample-barcoded 5' primer, a second PCR ran about 6 to 11 cycles. TCRdb analysed the 5' RACE reads with MiXCR anew, one entry per CDR3 protein. The table has 800,000 to 1,000,000 distinct CDR3 sequences, 40% to 60% seen once. Sequences were obtained from blood. These receptors all come from a man under 40 in good health.

This clonotype occurred a few times. The rearrangement uses TRBV20-1 and TRBJ2-5; maybe TRBD1 (5 bases). The length of the CDR3 is 13 residues. The germline V gene has CDR1 DFQATT and CDR2 SNEGSKA (reference sequence). Trimming pared 3 bases from V and 1 base from J, leaving 9 bases between. The CDR3: CSARTEGQETQYF. For the CDR3, the DNA is TGCAGTGCTAGGACAGAAGGCCAAGAGACCCAGTACTTC.

The V call is TRBV27, the J call TRBJ1-2; TRBD1 is a possible D gene (5 bases). Germline values: CDR1 MNHEY, CDR2 SMNVEV (reference sequence). V dropped 8 bases and J dropped 3 bases, with 10 bases sitting between them. This CDR3 spans 12 amino acids. CDR3 sequence reads: CASRGMDYGYTF. The CDR3 DNA reads as TGTGCCAGCCGGGGGATGGACTATGGCTACACCTTC.

As regards this clonotype: Mismatch with germline at one junction end may stem from a read error. The rearrangement uses TRBV2 and TRBJ1-4; 7 nucleotides line up with TRBD1. Germline values: CDR1 SNHLY, CDR2 FYNNEI. The CDR3 spans 15 residues. The CDR3 bases are TGTACCAGCAGGCGGGACAGCCACCCTAATGAAAAACTGTTTTTT. Residues: CTSRRDSHPNEKLFF.

This sequence joins TRBV25-1 and TRBJ2-5; 8 nucleotides line up with TRBD1. J lost 5 bases, V lost 1 base, and 12 bases had no gene match. Germline V gives CDR1 MGHDK, CDR2 SYGVNS. This CDR3 is built from 17 residues. The CDR3 region has the DNA TGTGCCAGCAGTGAATTTAGCGGCTCAGGGGGCAGTGAGACCCAGTACTTC. It is translated as CASSEFSGSGGSETQYF.